Sequencing of this TCR beta chain was carried out in a study of cytomegalovirus exposure and HLA in healthy donors. Germline V gives CDR1 SGHRS, CDR2 YFSETQ. Germline trimming cut 4 bases from V and 9 bases from J; bases unmatched to any gene: 10. The CDR3 extends over 14 amino acids. With 60 Vbeta and 13 Jbeta primers, the PCR was carried out. The table came from immunoSEQ multiplex PCR; TCRdb's copy has only in-frame clones and leaves some out. This table has roughly 120,000 clones, around 67% appearing once. This sequence joins TRBV5-1 and TRBJ2-1, with 7 positions matching TRBD1. What was sequenced was PBMCs. The sequence was obtained from a woman between 35 and 50 years old in good health and CMV-seronegative. The chain's CDR3 is CASSLEQGLREQFF. The CDR3 nucleotides are TGCGCCAGCAGCCTCGAACAGGGGCTGCGTGAGCAGTTCTTC.